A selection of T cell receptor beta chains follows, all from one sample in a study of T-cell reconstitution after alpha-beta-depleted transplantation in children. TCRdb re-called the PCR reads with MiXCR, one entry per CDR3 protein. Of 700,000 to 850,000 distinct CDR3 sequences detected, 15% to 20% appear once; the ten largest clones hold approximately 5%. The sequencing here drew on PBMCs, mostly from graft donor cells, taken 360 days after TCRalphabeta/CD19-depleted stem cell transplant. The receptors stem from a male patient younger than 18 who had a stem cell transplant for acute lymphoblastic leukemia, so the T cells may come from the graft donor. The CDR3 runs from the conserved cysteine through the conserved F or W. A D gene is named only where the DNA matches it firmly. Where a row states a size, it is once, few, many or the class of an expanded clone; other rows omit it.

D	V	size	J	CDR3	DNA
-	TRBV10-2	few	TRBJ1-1	CASMGVVWTEAFF	TGCGCCAGCATGGGAGTGGTTTGGACTGAAGCTTTCTTT
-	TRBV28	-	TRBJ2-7	CASSPTGGAAGREQYF	TGTGCCAGCAGTCCCACGGGCGGGGCCGCCGGCCGCGAGCAGTACTTC
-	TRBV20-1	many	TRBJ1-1	CSARFYEAFF	TGCAGTGCTAGGTTTTATGAAGCTTTCTTT
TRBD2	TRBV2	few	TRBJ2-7	CASRAGRTSGDYEQYF	TGTGCCAGCAGGGCGGGCAGGACTAGCGGGGACTACGAGCAGTACTTC
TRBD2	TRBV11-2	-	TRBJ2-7	CASSLAAGASEQYF	TGTGCCAGCAGCTTAGCAGCGGGAGCCTCCGAGCAGTACTTC
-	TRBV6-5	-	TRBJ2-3	CASSYGIGTDTQYF	TGTGCCAGCAGTTATGGTATAGGCACAGATACGCAGTATTTT
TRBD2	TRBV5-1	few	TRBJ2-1	CASSPIRGSPNEQFF	TGCGCCAGCAGCCCCATACGCGGGAGCCCCAATGAGCAGTTCTTC
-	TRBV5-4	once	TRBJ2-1	CASSPSFDNEQFF	TGTGCCAGCAGCCCCTCTTTCGACAATGAGCAGTTCTTC
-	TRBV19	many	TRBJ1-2	CASSILTASDYTF	TGTGCCAGTAGTATCCTAACGGCCTCTGACTACACCTTC
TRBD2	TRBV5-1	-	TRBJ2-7	CASSLTSGPGIQQYF	TGCGCCAGCAGCTTGACTAGCGGACCTGGGATCCAGCAGTACTTC
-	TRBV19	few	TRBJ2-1	CASSPLGPYSYNEQFF	TGTGCCAGTAGCCCTTTGGGTCCTTACTCCTACAATGAGCAGTTCTTC
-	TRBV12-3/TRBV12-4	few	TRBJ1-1	CASREQVMAFF	TGTGCCAGCAGAGAACAGGTGATGGCTTTCTTT
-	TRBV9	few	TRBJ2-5	CASSPRFQETQYF	TGTGCCAGCAGCCCAAGATTTCAAGAGACCCAGTACTTC
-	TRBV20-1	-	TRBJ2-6	CSATGTAGANVLTF	TGCAGTGCTACAGGGACGGCTGGGGCCAACGTCCTGACTTTC
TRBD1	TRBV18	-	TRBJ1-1	CASSRTQDRLSTEAFF	TGTGCCAGCTCACGCACCCAGGACAGGCTTTCAACTGAAGCTTTCTTT
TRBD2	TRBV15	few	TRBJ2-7	CATSREAGGTRYEQYF	TGTGCCACCAGCAGAGAAGCGGGAGGGACTCGCTACGAGCAGTACTTC
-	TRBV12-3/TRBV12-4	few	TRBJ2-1	CASSLTVVYDNEQFF	TGTGCCAGCAGTTTAACGGTGGTGTACGACAATGAGCAGTTCTTC
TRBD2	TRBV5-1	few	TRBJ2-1	CASSLDWRGRAFNEQFF	TGCGCCAGCAGCTTGGATTGGCGCGGGAGGGCGTTCAATGAGCAGTTCTTC
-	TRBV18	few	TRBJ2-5	CASSPRVGEETQYF	TGTGCCAGCTCACCACGCGTGGGAGAGGAGACCCAGTACTTC
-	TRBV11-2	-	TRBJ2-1	CASRGFRSAHRSYNEQFF	TGTGCCAGCAGAGGATTTAGGAGCGCTCACCGTTCCTACAATGAGCAGTTCTTC
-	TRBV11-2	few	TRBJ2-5	CASSFGVETQYF	TGTGCCAGCAGCTTTGGGGTAGAGACCCAGTACTTC
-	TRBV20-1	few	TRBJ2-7	CSAPSVVGAYEQYF	TGCAGTGCCCCCTCGGTGGTAGGGGCCTACGAGCAGTACTTC
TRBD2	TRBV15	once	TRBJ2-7	CATSRGASGSSYEQYF	TGTGCCACCAGCAGAGGAGCTAGCGGGAGCTCCTACGAGCAGTACTTC
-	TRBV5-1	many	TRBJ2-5	CASSTAFGGETQYF	TGCGCCAGCAGCACCGCGTTTGGAGGGGAGACCCAGTACTTC
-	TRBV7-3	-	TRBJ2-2	CASSPLGGSQFVTGELFF	TGTGCCAGCAGCCCGCTCGGGGGTAGCCAATTTGTGACCGGGGAGCTGTTTTTT
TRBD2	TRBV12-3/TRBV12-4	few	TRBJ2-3	CASSSSGSPHRTDTQYF	TGTGCCAGCAGTTCTAGCGGGAGTCCCCACCGCACAGATACGCAGTATTTT
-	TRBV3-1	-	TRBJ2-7	CASSRDPLELAEQYF	TGTGCCAGCAGTCGGGACCCCCTCGAATTGGCCGAGCAGTACTTC
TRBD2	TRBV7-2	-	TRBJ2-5	CASTSVVAGEFETQYF	TGTGCCAGCACCTCGGTAGTAGCGGGAGAATTTGAGACCCAGTACTTC
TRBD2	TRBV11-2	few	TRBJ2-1	CASSFMLAGGIEQFF	TGTGCCAGCAGCTTTATGCTAGCGGGAGGAATTGAGCAGTTCTTC
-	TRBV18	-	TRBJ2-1	CASSPPSGEQFF	TGTGCCAGCTCACCACCTAGCGGAGAGCAGTTCTTC